This passage covers 20 T cell receptor beta chains from one sample sequenced in a study of OX40 agonist ivuxolimab in advanced cancers. Library preparation employed the immunoSEQ multiplex PCR assay. The table comes from immuneACCESS by way of TCRdb, which keeps in-frame sequences with V and J called. Part of the clones is missing from these tables; in studies checked, under half for an unresolved V gene and the rest for unknown reasons. The sample records nearly 110,000 clones, 90% of which are singletons. In total, the top ten clones hold around 0.5% of the sample. The sample was CD4+ or CD8+ T cells sorted from blood, taken in a trial of the OX40 agonist ivuxolimab. These receptor sequences come from an adult with an advanced solid tumor such as melanoma, head and neck, liver or kidney cancer.

This clone was found once. The gene calls are TRBV5-6 and TRBJ2-7, with D perhaps matching TRBD1 (7 bases). V was clipped by 0 bases and J by 4 bases, with 11 bases between them. This CDR3 comprises 14 residues. From germline, CDR1 is SGHDT and CDR2 YYEEEE. The CDR3 region has the DNA TGTGCCAGCAGCTTGGAGCCAGGGGGGTACGAGCAGTACTTC. It translates to CASSLEPGGYEQYF.

The chain combines TRBV9 with TRBJ1-1; tentative D call: TRBD1 (5 bases). The CDR3 is 13 amino acids. Germline V lookup: CDR1 SGDLS, CDR2 YYNGEE. Trimming shortened V by 0 bases and J by 7 bases, and 10 bases separated the two germline ends. The CDR3 region has the DNA TGTGCCAGCAGCGTAGATGGGGGGAGTGAAGCTTTCTTT. Translation gives CASSVDGGSEAFF.

This clone is a singleton in its sample. The rearrangement links TRBV5-8 to TRBJ1-5; tentative D call: TRBD1 (6 bases). This CDR3 is 15 amino acids long. Trimming shortened V by 4 bases and J by 6 bases, and 17 bases separated the two germline ends. Germline CDR1 reads SGHTS; CDR2 reads YDEGEE. The CDR3 reads CASSPQGIYSQPQHF. Written as DNA, the CDR3 is TGTGCCAGCAGCCCACAGGGTATTTACAGTCAGCCCCAGCATTTT.

This chain connects TRBV5-1 to TRBJ1-3, with 7 nucleotides matching TRBD1. CDR1 is SGHRS and CDR2 is YFSETQ in the germline V gene. CDR3 length equals 16 residues. J was trimmed by 2 bases and V by 4 bases; bases with no gene match: 9. The CDR3 nucleotides are TGCGCCAGCAGCCTAAGAACCGGGACAGCTGGAAACACCATATATTTT. The encoded protein is CASSLRTGTAGNTIYF. The whole variable domain, filled in from reference TRBV5-1 and TRBJ1-3, reads KAGVTQTPRYLIKTRGQQVTLSCSPISGHRSVSWYQQTPGQGLQFLFEYFSETQRNKGNFPGRFSGRQFSNSRSEMNVSTLELGDSALYLCASSLRTGTAGNTIYFGEGSWLTVV.

The chain joins TRBV7-9 to TRBJ1-6, with 7 bases aligning to TRBD1. V shed 5 bases and J 5 bases; nucleotides not matched to a gene: 3. The CDR3 length is 14 residues. Germline loops: CDR1 SEHNR, CDR2 FQNEAQ (reference sequence). The chain's CDR3 is CASSPGQHNSPLHF. The CDR3 coding sequence is TGTGCCAGCAGCCCGGGACAGCATAATTCACCCCTCCACTTT.

This chain uses TRBV28 with TRBJ2-2; D gene uncertain. Germline V gene data show CDR1 as MDHEN and CDR2 as SYDVKM. The CDR3 is made up of 14 amino acids. Trimming left V 3 bases short and J 1 base short, with 6 bases between. The CDR3 bases are TGTGCCAGCAGTTTTCTGGGGAACACCGGGGAGCTGTTTTTT. It is translated as CASSFLGNTGELFF.

V is TRBV25-1 and J is TRBJ2-7, with D perhaps being TRBD1 or TRBD2 (5 bases each). Trimming took 2 bases from V and 0 from J, leaving 11 bases between them. CDR3 length equals 15 residues. Per the germline V gene, CDR1 is MGHDK and CDR2 is SYGVNS. CDR3 DNA: TGTGCCAGCAGTGAAGAGGGCAGGGCCTCCTACGAGCAGTACTTC. This encodes CASSEEGRASYEQYF.

This clone was recorded only once. The CDR3 spells CASSLGTGGGYTF. Written as DNA, the CDR3 is TGTGCCAGCAGTTTGGGGACAGGGGGTGGCTACACCTTC. V gene TRBV6-6 combines with J gene TRBJ1-2; TRBD1 matches at 11 bases. CDR3 length equals 13 residues. Germline assignment: CDR1 MNHNY and CDR2 SVGAGI (reference sequence). The junction had 2 bases not matched to a gene; V was cut back by 4 bases and J by 7 bases.

This sequence joins TRBV7-2 and TRBJ2-5; D is ambiguous. In germline, CDR1 is SGHTA, CDR2 FQGNSA. The length of the CDR3 is 13 residues. The V end lost 4 bases, the J end lost 1 base, and 7 bases lay between the germline ends. DNA of the CDR3: TGTGCCAGCAGCTCGCGGACCCAAGAGACCCAGTACTTC. Translation gives CASSSRTQETQYF.

The genes are TRBV5-1 and TRBJ2-1, with D possibly being TRBD1 (6 bases). The CDR3 is 15 amino acids. The germline V and J ends were trimmed by 2 bases and 2 bases, with 11 bases remaining between them. Germline CDR1 SGHRS, CDR2 YFSETQ. The CDR3 DNA is TGCGCCAGCAGCTTACAGGGTGTCCCCTACAATGAGCAGTTCTTC. Protein: CASSLQGVPYNEQFF. The variable domain in full, completed from reference TRBV5-1 and TRBJ2-1, reads KAGVTQTPRYLIKTRGQQVTLSCSPISGHRSVSWYQQTPGQGLQFLFEYFSETQRNKGNFPGRFSGRQFSNSRSEMNVSTLELGDSALYLCASSLQGVPYNEQFFGPGTRLTVL.

V and J are TRBV5-1 and TRBJ2-7, with unresolved D. This CDR3 has 15 amino acids. CDR1 is SGHRS and CDR2 is YFSETQ in the germline V gene. The V and J ends lost 4 bases and 2 bases respectively, with 16 bases between them. CDR3 protein: CASSTDGYGAYEQYF. CDR3 nucleotides: TGCGCCAGCAGCACCGACGGCTATGGCGCCTACGAGCAGTACTTC. Drawing the rest from reference TRBV5-1 and TRBJ2-7, the complete variable domain is KAGVTQTPRYLIKTRGQQVTLSCSPISGHRSVSWYQQTPGQGLQFLFEYFSETQRNKGNFPGRFSGRQFSNSRSEMNVSTLELGDSALYLCASSTDGYGAYEQYFGPGTRLTVT.

The chain links TRBV28 to TRBJ2-7; 8 bases match TRBD1. The J segment lost 6 bases and the V segment lost 5 bases, leaving 6 bases of the junction unmatched. Germline V CDR1 and CDR2: MDHEN, SYDVKM. This CDR3 comprises 13 residues. CDR3 loop: CASSPGTGAEQYF. CDR3 bases: TGTGCCAGCAGTCCTGGGACAGGTGCCGAGCAGTACTTC.

V gene TRBV28 combines with J gene TRBJ1-5, with D perhaps TRBD1 (6 bases). This CDR3 is built from 14 residues. Germline V gives CDR1 MDHEN, CDR2 SYDVKM. Trimming left V 5 bases short and J 7 bases short, with 15 bases between. DNA for the CDR3: TGTGCCAGCAGTGTCCCCAGCGGGGGCCAGCCCCAGCATTTT. As protein: CASSVPSGGQPQHF.

In regard to this clone: At one end, the junction sequence differs from germline, possibly due to a read error. V and J are TRBV14 and TRBJ2-7; unclear D gene. Germline V lookup: CDR1 SGHDN, CDR2 FVKESK. This CDR3 comprises 11 residues. CDR3 in DNA: TGTGCCAGCAGCCAAGAAGGCCCCGGGTGGTTC. Translation: CASSQEGPGWF.

This clone was counted only a few times. The chain has TRBV6-6 and TRBJ1-5; D is perhaps TRBD1 (6 bases). The CDR3 has 14 residues. The germline CDR1 and CDR2 sequences are MNHNY and SVGAGI (reference sequence). Trimming cost V 7 bases and J 3 bases, with 13 bases left between them. The CDR3 DNA is TGTGCCAGCAACAGAGACAGGTCCAATCAGCCCCAGCATTTT. Protein: CASNRDRSNQPQHF.

The sample holds one count of this clone. The V and J genes are TRBV19 and TRBJ1-2, with TRBD1 matching over 9 bases. This CDR3 contains 15 residues. V trimming: 5 bases; J trimming: 7 bases; junction bases outside the gene matches: 11. The germline V gene encodes CDR1 LNHDA and CDR2 SQIVND (reference sequence). The CDR3 DNA sequence: TGTGCCAGTAGTGCCGACCGGGACAGGGTATCTGGCTACACCTTC. Translation: CASSADRDRVSGYTF.

The chain recombines TRBV28 with TRBJ1-2; D is uncertain. V lost 6 bases and J lost 4, with 12 bases in between. Germline loops: CDR1 MDHEN, CDR2 SYDVKM. There are 13 residues in the CDR3. The CDR3 region has the DNA TGTGCCAGCAGACCAGACCGCGGCTATGGCTACACCTTC. Its translation is CASRPDRGYGYTF.

The V call is TRBV4-2, the J call TRBJ2-2; no clear D. V was shortened by 1 base and J by 8 bases, with 5 bases between the two germline ends. The CDR3 is made up of 12 amino acids. Germline V gene sequence: CDR1 LGHNA, CDR2 YNFKEQ. DNA of the CDR3: TGTGCCAGCAGCCAAGTATCGGGGGAGCTGTTTTTT. The encoded protein is CASSQVSGELFF.

This chain links TRBV5-6 with TRBJ2-3; D call uncertain. The CDR3 has 12 amino acids. The germline CDR1 and CDR2 sequences are SGHDT and YYEEEE. Trimming removed 4 bases from V and 6 bases from J, with 9 bases in between. CDR3 DNA: TGTGCCAGCAGCCCGAGCGCGGATACGCAGTATTTT. This translates into CASSPSADTQYF.

V usage is TRBV4-3 and J usage is TRBJ1-5; D possibly corresponds to TRBD1 (6 bases). This CDR3 is 15 amino acids long. V was shortened by 0 bases and J by 7 bases, with 13 bases between the two germline ends. CDR1 and CDR2 from the germline V gene are LGHNA and YSLEER. The CDR3 loop reads CASSQEQGGGQPQHF. For the CDR3, the DNA is TGCGCCAGCAGCCAAGAGCAGGGTGGGGGCCAGCCCCAGCATTTT.